The text below deals with one T cell receptor (beta chain). Its antigen is unidentified. These data originate in a study of cytomegalovirus exposure and HLA in healthy donors. Findings of the study overall: Sequencing depth across donors, presence/absence analyses assumed, was roughly uniform.

The PCR made use of 60 Vbeta and 13 Jbeta primers. TCRdb keeps only in-frame clones here, not all; method: immunoSEQ multiplex PCR. The sample has over 200,000 clones; about 78% are singletons. The J segment lost 8 bases and the V segment lost 7 bases, leaving 7 bases of the junction unmatched. CDR3 length: 14 amino acids. Per germline, CDR1 MDHEN and CDR2 SYDVKM. The source material was PBMCs. V is TRBV28 and J is TRBJ1-4; the match to TRBD1 covers 10 bases. The TCR comes from a male donor in good health and CMV-seronegative. The CDR3 is CASTTGGAWEKLFF. The CDR3 DNA reads as TGTGCCAGCACGACAGGGGGCGCGTGGGAAAAACTGTTTTTT.